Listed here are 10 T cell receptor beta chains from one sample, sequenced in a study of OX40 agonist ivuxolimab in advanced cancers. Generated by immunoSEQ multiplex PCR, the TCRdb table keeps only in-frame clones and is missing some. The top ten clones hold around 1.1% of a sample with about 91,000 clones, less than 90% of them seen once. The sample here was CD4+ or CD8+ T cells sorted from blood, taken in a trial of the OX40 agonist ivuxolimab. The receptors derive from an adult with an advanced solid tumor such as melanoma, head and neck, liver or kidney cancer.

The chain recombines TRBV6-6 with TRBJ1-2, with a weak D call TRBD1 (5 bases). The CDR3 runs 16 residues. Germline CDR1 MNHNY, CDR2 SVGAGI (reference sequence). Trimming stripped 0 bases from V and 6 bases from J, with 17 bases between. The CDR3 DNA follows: TGTGCCAGCAGTTACTCGATCGGGGCACAGGCACATGGCTACACCTTC. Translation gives CASSYSIGAQAHGYTF.

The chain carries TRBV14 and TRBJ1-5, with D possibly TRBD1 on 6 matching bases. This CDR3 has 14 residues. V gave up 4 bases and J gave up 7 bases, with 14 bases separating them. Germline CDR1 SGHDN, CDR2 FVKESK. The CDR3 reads CASSPTGTEQPQHF. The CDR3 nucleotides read TGTGCCAGCAGCCCTACAGGGACCGAACAGCCCCAGCATTTT. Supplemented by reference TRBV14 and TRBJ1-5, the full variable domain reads EAGVTQFPSHSVIEKGQTVTLRCDPISGHDNLYWYRRVMGKEIKFLLHFVKESKQDESGMPNNRFLAERTGGTYSTLKVQPAELEDSGVYFCASSPTGTEQPQHFGDGTRLSIL.

CDR3 amino acids: CASSQQGYEQYV. The DNA of the CDR3 is TGTGCCAGCAGCCAACAGGGCTACGAGCAGTACGTC. V and J are TRBV6-5 and TRBJ2-7; maybe TRBD1 (6 bases). Trimming took off 6 bases at V and 3 bases at J, with 9 bases between the two ends. This CDR3 has 12 amino acids. The V gene's germline CDR1 is MNHEY and CDR2 SVGAGI.

CDR3 protein: CASSLVAGRNTGELFF. The DNA of the CDR3 is TGTGCCAGCAGCTTAGTCGCGGGAAGGAACACCGGGGAGCTGTTTTTT. The chain employs TRBV7-2 and TRBJ2-2, with a tentative D call TRBD2 (6 bases). The CDR3 runs 16 residues. Germline V CDR1 and CDR2: SGHTA, FQGNSA. V lost 1 base and J 1 base, leaving 10 bases between the germline ends.

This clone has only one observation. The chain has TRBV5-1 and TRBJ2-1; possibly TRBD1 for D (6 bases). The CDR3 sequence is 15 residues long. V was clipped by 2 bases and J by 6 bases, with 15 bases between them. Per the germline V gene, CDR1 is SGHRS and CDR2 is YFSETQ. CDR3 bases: TGCGCCAGCAGCTTAATGGGGGCTTGGAGCAATGAGCAGTTCTTC. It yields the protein CASSLMGAWSNEQFF.

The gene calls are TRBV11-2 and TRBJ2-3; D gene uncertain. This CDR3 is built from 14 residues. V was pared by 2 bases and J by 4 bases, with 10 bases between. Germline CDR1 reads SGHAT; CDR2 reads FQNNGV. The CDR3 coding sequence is TGTGCCAGCAGCTTAATAGGGTTTGCAGATACGCAGTATTTT. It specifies CASSLIGFADTQYF.

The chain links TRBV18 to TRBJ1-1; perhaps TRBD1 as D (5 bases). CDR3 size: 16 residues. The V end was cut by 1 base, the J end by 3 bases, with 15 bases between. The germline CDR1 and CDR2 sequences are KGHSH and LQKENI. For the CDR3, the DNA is TGTGCCAGCTCACCACAGACCTCCGGGGGGGACACTGAAGCTTTCTTT. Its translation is CASSPQTSGGDTEAFF.

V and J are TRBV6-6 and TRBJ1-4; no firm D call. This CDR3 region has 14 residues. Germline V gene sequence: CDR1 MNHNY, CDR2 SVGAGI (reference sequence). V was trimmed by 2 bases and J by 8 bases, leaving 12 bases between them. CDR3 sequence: CASSYGVAGEKLFF. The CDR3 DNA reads TGTGCCAGCAGTTACGGGGTCGCGGGGGAAAAACTGTTTTTT.

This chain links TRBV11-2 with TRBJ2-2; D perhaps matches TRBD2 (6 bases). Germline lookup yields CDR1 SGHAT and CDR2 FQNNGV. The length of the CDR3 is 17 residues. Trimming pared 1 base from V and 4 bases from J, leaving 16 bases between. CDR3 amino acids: CASSLGAYGTFTGELFF. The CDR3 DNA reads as TGTGCCAGCAGCTTAGGGGCTTACGGGACTTTCACCGGGGAGCTGTTTTTT. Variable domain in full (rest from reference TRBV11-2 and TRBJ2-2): EAGVAQSPRYKIIEKRQSVAFWCNPISGHATLYWYQQILGQGPKLLIQFQNNGVVDDSQLPKDRFSAERLKGVDSTLKIQPAKLEDSAVYLCASSLGAYGTFTGELFFGEGSRLTVL.

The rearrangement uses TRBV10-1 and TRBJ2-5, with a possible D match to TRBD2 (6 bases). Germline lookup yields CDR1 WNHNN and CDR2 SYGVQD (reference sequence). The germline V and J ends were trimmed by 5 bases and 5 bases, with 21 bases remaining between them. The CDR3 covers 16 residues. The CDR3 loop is CASSRGTGLAEETQYF. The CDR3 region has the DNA TGCGCCAGCAGTAGAGGAACGGGACTCGCGGAGGAGACCCAGTACTTC.